This TCR beta chain was captured in a study of control samples from healthy donors and cancer patients. With 1 base removed from V and 1 base from J, the gap between germline ends came to 11 bases. This CDR3 comprises 16 residues. Germline CDR1 LNHDA, CDR2 SQIVND (reference sequence). Some clones are missing from TCRdb's copy, which holds only in-frame ones; the method was immunoSEQ multiplex PCR. The sample holds about 120,000 clones, around 87% seen once. This TCR was sampled from a woman aged 50 to 65 with colorectal cancer. Sequencing was done on a sample of PBMCs. The chain links TRBV19 to TRBJ1-5; no clear D. The CDR3 DNA reads TGTGCCAGTAGTATAGTCCGGTCAGTAAGCAATCAGCCCCAGCATTTT. Encoded protein: CASSIVRSVSNQPQHF.